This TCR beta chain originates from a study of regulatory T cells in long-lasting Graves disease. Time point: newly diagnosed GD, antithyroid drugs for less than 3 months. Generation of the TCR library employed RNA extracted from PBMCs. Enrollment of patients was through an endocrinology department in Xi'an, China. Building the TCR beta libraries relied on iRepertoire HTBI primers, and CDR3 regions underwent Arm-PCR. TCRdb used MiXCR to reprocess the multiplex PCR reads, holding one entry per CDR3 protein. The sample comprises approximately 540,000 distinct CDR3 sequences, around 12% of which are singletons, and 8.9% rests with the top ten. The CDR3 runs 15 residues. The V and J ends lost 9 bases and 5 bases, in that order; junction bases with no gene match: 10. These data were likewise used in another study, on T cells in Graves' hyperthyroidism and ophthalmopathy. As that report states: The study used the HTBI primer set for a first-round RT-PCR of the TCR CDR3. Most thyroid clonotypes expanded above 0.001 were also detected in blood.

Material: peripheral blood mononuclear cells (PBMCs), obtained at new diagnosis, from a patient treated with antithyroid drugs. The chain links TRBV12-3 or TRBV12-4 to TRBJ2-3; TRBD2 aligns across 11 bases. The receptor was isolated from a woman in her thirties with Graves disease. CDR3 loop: CASISGRAFEDTQYF. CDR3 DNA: TGTGCCAGTATTAGCGGGAGGGCCTTTGAAGATACGCAGTATTTT.